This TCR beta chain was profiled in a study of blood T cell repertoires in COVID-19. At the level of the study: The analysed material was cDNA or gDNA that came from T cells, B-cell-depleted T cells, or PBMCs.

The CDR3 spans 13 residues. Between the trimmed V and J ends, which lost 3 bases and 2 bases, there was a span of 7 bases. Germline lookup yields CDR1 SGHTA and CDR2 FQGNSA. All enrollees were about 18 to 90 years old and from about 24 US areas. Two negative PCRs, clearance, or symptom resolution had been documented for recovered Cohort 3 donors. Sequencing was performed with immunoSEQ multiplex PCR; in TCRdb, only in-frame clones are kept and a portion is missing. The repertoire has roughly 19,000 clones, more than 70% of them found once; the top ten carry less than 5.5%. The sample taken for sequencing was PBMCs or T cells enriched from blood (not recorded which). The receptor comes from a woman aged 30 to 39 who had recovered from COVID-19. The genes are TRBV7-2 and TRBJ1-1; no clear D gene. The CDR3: CASSLEANTEAFF. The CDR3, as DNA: TGTGCCAGCAGCTTGGAGGCCAACACTGAAGCTTTCTTT.